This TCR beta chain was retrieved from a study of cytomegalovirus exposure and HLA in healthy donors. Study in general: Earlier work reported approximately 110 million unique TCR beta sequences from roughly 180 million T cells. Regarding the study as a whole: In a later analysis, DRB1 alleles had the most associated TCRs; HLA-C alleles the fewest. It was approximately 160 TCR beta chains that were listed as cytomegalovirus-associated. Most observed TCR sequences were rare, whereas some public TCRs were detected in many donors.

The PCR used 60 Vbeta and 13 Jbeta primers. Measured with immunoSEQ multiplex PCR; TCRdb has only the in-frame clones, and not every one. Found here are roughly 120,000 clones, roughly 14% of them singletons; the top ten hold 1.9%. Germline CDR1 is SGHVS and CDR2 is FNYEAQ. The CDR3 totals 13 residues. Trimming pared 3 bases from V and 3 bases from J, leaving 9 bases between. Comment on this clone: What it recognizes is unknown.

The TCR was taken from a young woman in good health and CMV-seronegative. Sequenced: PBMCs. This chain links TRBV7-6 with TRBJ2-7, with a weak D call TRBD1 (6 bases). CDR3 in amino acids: CASSLDRNYEQYF. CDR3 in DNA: TGTGCCAGCAGCTTGGACAGAAACTACGAGCAGTACTTC.